This T cell receptor beta chain was retrieved from a study of T cells in localized non-small cell lung cancer. Study-level findings and limits: A higher density of T cells in blood coincided with extended overall survival. Investigators sequenced only a single tumor region, leaving heterogeneity possible. When the top 100 tumor clones were examined, a median around 61 of them also appeared in the adjacent lung, which was paired and uninvolved.

Some clones are missing from TCRdb's copy, which holds only in-frame ones; the method was immunoSEQ multiplex PCR. Here the sample spans tens of thousands of clones, 85% to 95% being singletons. V lost 2 bases to trimming and J lost 9 bases, with 12 bases between them. In germline, CDR1 is SGHTS, CDR2 YDEGEE. This CDR3 is built from 12 residues. As to this clone: Its matching antigen is unknown.

The origin of this receptor is a female donor aged 60 or older with stage II squamous cell lung carcinoma. Sample: peripheral blood, taken before any cancer treatment. The rearrangement links TRBV5-8 to TRBJ2-7; D may be TRBD2 (5 bases). The CDR3 loop reads CASSFIDRGQYF. CDR3 nucleotides: TGTGCCAGCAGCTTTATAGACCGGGGGCAGTACTTC.